The 22 T cell receptor beta chains given below trace back to one sample, sequenced in a study of CDR3 diversity in severe acne. TCRdb redid the calling of the PCR reads with MiXCR, one entry per CDR3 protein. The top ten clones hold roughly an eighth of a sample with about 100,000 distinct CDR3 sequences, approximately 47% of them seen once. Sequencing was carried out using blood. The source of these receptors is a male donor with acne.

The chain recombines TRBV10-3 with TRBJ2-5; possibly TRBD2 for D (5 bases). Germline assignment: CDR1 ENHRY and CDR2 SYGVKD. With 6 bases removed from V and 10 bases from J, the gap between germline ends came to 18 bases. There are 13 residues in the CDR3. CDR3 protein: CAISEGRGGGQYF. The CDR3 bases are TGTGCCATCAGCGAGGGCCGCGGTGGAGGCCAGTACTTC.

The genes are TRBV19 and TRBJ1-2; 8 bases agree with TRBD1. J lost 4 bases, V lost 5 bases, and 12 bases had no gene match. The CDR3 spans 16 residues. Germline assignment: CDR1 LNHDA and CDR2 SQIVND (reference sequence). CDR3 residues: CASSHYGGQGGYGYTF. DNA for the CDR3: TGTGCCAGTAGTCATTACGGAGGACAGGGTGGCTATGGCTACACCTTC.

With respect to this clonotype: The conserved phenylalanine or tryptophan is not found at the CDR3 terminus, so this likely reflects a read error. Because the CDR3's place on the DNA is in doubt, the DNA is left out and the CDR3 is given as listed by TCRdb. CDR3 residues: CASSIGRYSNQPQQG. The rearrangement links TRBV19 to TRBJ1-5; TRBD1, the table's D call, lacks a check against the DNA. Germline V gene lookup returns CDR1 LNHDA and CDR2 SQIVND (reference sequence). The CDR3 spans 15 residues, counting both ends.

This clonotype was found many times. The DNA is omitted, as the CDR3 cannot be located on it reliably, and the CDR3 follows TCRdb's listing. The V and J genes are TRBV19 and TRBJ1-1; whether TRBD1, the table's D call, matches the DNA was not checked. Germline values: CDR1 LNHDA, CDR2 SQIVND (reference sequence). From its first to its last residue, the CDR3 has 12 amino acids. The CDR3 sequence is CASSVGTGTTFF.

This clonotype appeared many times. The rearrangement links TRBV6-2 or TRBV6-3 to TRBJ2-1; D uncertain. There are 13 residues in the CDR3. Germline V lookup: CDR1 MNHEY, CDR2 SVGEGT. Trimming stripped 6 bases from V and 1 base from J, with 7 bases between. CDR3 in amino acids: CASRMLSYNEQFF. The CDR3 nucleotides are TGTGCCAGCAGGATGCTTTCCTACAATGAGCAGTTCTTC.

This rearrangement joins TRBV7-2 to TRBJ2-7; 7 nucleotides line up with TRBD2. V lost 5 bases and J lost 4; bases outside the gene matches: 8. CDR1 SGHTA and CDR2 FQGNSA come from the germline V gene. The length of the CDR3 is 14 residues. The CDR3 coding sequence is TGTGCCAGCAGCACGTGGGGGGGAGGGTACGAGCAGTACTTC. This translates into CASSTWGGGYEQYF. The full variable domain, its missing parts supplied by reference TRBV7-2 and TRBJ2-7, is GAGVSQSPSNKVTEKGKDVELRCDPISGHTALYWYRQSLGQGLEFLIYFQGNSAPDKSGLPSDRFSAERTGGSVSTLTIQRTQQEDSAVYLCASSTWGGGYEQYFGPGTRLTVT.

Comments on this clonotype: This clone may be a read error of a much larger clone one base away. Given the absence of the conserved phenylalanine or tryptophan at the CDR3 end, a read error is likely. This sequence joins TRBV19 and TRBJ1-2; possible D gene TRBD1, 5 bases. Germline values: CDR1 LNHDA, CDR2 SQIVND (reference sequence). With 1 base removed from V and 3 bases from J, the gap between germline ends came to 15 bases. The CDR3 has 16 amino acids. The CDR3: CASSIARDGTYYGYTS. The CDR3 nucleotides are TGTGCCAGTAGTATAGCCAGGGACGGAACTTACTATGGCTACACCTCC.

In this sample, this clonotype turned up many times. The genes are TRBV4-2 and TRBJ2-3, with TRBD2 matching over 14 bases. CDR1 and CDR2 (germline): LGHNA, YNFKEQ. The ends lost 7 bases at V and 5 bases at J; junction bases unmatched: 5. The CDR3 is made up of 15 amino acids. CDR3 nucleotides: TGTGCCAGCACCTTGGGACTAGCGGGGGAAGATACGCAGTATTTT. Protein: CASTLGLAGEDTQYF.

This clonotype was seen ten or more times. V and J are TRBV4-1 and TRBJ2-7; TRBD2 aligns across 9 bases. There are 18 residues in the CDR3. J was trimmed by 0 bases and V by 1 base; bases with no gene match: 10. Germline loops: CDR1 MGHRA, CDR2 YSYEKL. CDR3 in amino acids: CASSQVGLAGFSSYEQYF. CDR3 bases: TGCGCCAGCAGCCAAGTCGGGCTAGCGGGATTTAGCTCCTACGAGCAGTACTTC.

The chain carries TRBV29-1 and TRBJ2-7; weak D call: TRBD2 (6 bases). CDR1 and CDR2 (germline): SQVTM, ANQGSEA. V was shortened by 3 bases and J by 1 base, with 10 bases between the two germline ends. This CDR3 region has 13 residues. Here the CDR3 DNA reads TGCAGCGTTGAGTCGGGAGAATCCTACGAGCAGTACTTC. Translated, it gives CSVESGESYEQYF.

J is TRBJ2-2 and V is TRBV5-1; 8 bases line up with TRBD2. There are 15 residues in the CDR3. J gave up 7 bases and V 0 bases, and 5 bases lay outside the gene matches. Germline CDR1 is SGHRS and CDR2 is YFSETQ. The CDR3 reads CASSLAGTSGGELFF. CDR3 in DNA: TGCGCCAGCAGCTTGGCCGGGACTAGTGGCGGGGAGCTGTTTTTT.

This clonotype was detected only a few times. A much larger clone lies a single base off, so this may be a read error. The chain links TRBV20-1 to TRBJ2-7; D may be TRBD2 (6 bases). The CDR3 contains 14 residues. Germline V lookup: CDR1 DFQATT, CDR2 SNEGSKA (reference sequence). V was trimmed by 5 bases and J by 0 bases, leaving 14 bases between them. CDR3 DNA sequence: TGCAGTGCTGGGACTTTCTGGAGCTCCTACGAGCAGTACGTC. Translation: CSAGTFWSSYEQYV.

The chain recombines TRBV19 with TRBJ2-2; D gene unclear. V lost 7 bases and J 4 bases, leaving 22 bases between the germline ends. Germline V CDR1 and CDR2: LNHDA, SQIVND (reference sequence). The CDR3 runs 17 residues. Here the CDR3 reads CASTPPELGWSTGELFF. In DNA, the CDR3 is TGTGCCAGTACCCCCCCTGAGTTAGGGTGGTCCACCGGGGAGCTGTTTTTT. The full variable domain, in which reference TRBV19 and TRBJ2-2 provide the parts outside the CDR3, is DGGITQSPKYLFRKEGQNVTLSCEQNLNHDAMYWYRQDPGQGLRLIYYSQIVNDFQKGDIAEGYSVSREKKESFPLTVTSAQKNPTAFYLCASTPPELGWSTGELFFGEGSRLTVL.

This clonotype is labeled as medium-sized. The chain employs TRBV2 and TRBJ1-4, with a possible D match to TRBD1 (6 bases). This CDR3 spans 16 amino acids. Deletions cut 1 base from V and 4 bases from J, with 13 bases between. Germline V gene data show CDR1 as SNHLY and CDR2 as FYNNEI. For the CDR3, the DNA is TGTGCCAGCAGTGAAGACAGGACAGAAATTAATGAAAAACTGTTTTTT. It specifies CASSEDRTEINEKLFF.

The genes are TRBV2 and TRBJ2-4; weak D call: TRBD2 (7 bases). The germline V and J ends were trimmed by 7 bases and 6 bases, with 19 bases remaining between them. CDR1 is SNHLY, CDR2 FYNNEI, per germline. The CDR3 consists of 15 residues. The CDR3 loop is CASKAQGGAGNIQYF. Here the CDR3 DNA reads TGTGCCAGCAAGGCACAGGGAGGGGCTGGAAACATTCAGTACTTC.

Regarding this clonotype: One junction end disagrees with the germline gene, perhaps due to a read error. The chain combines TRBV7-3 with TRBJ2-7, with 10 bases identical to TRBD1. The CDR3 spans 16 residues. CDR1 and CDR2 (germline): SGHTA, FQGTGA. CDR3 loop: CATSSPWTGGTYEQYF. CDR3 coding DNA: TGTGCCACCAGCAGCCCCTGGACAGGGGGGACCTACGAGCAGTACTTC.

This clonotype occurred many times. CDR3 amino acids: CASSLIRGQGRSRYTEAFF. The CDR3 DNA sequence: TGTGCCAGCAGCTTAATCAGGGGACAGGGTCGGTCGCGGTACACTGAAGCTTTCTTT. The rearrangement uses TRBV7-8 and TRBJ1-1; 9 bases line up with TRBD1. CDR1 is SGHVS and CDR2 is FQNEAQ in the germline V gene. V lost 2 bases, J lost 3 bases, and 16 bases stayed unmatched. The CDR3 consists of 19 residues.

This clonotype has ten or more counts. The V call is TRBV5-4, the J call TRBJ2-6, with a tentative D call TRBD1 (6 bases). Germline assignment: CDR1 SGHNT and CDR2 YYREEE (reference sequence). This CDR3 comprises 17 residues. The germline V and J ends were trimmed by 2 bases and 0 bases, with 12 bases remaining between them. Written as DNA, the CDR3 is TGTGCCAGCAGCTTTAACAGGGCTAGCTCTGGGGCCAACGTCCTGACTTTC. Amino acids: CASSFNRASSGANVLTF. Full variable domain (outside the CDR3, taken from reference TRBV5-4 and TRBJ2-6): ETGVTQSPTHLIKTRGQQVTLRCSSQSGHNTVSWYQQALGQGPQFIFQYYREEENGRGNFPPRFSGLQFPNYSSELNVNALELDDSALYLCASSFNRASSGANVLTFGAGSRLTVL.

The chain couples TRBV7-6 to TRBJ2-7; the match to TRBD2 covers 10 bases. J gave up 4 bases and V 5 bases, and 5 bases lay outside the gene matches. The CDR3 has 14 amino acids. The germline V gene has CDR1 SGHVS and CDR2 FNYEAQ. The CDR3 loop reads CASSRLAGFYEQYF. The CDR3 DNA reads TGTGCCAGCAGCCGACTAGCGGGCTTTTACGAGCAGTACTTC. The full variable domain, with the rest looked up from reference TRBV7-6 and TRBJ2-7, is GAGVSQSPRYKVTKRGQDVALRCDPISGHVSLYWYRQALGQGPEFLTYFNYEAQQDKSGLPNDRFSAERPEGSISTLTIQRTEQRDSAMYRCASSRLAGFYEQYFGPGTRLTVT.

A note on this clonotype: Here the CDR3 omits its conserved ending phenylalanine or tryptophan, so a read error is the likely source. The chain is built from TRBV6-5 and TRBJ1-5, with D maybe TRBD1 (5 bases). Germline CDR1 MNHEY, CDR2 SVGAGI. This CDR3 region has 13 residues. The V gene lost 8 bases and the J gene lost 7 bases, with 15 bases spanning the gap. The CDR3 region is CASADSYGQPQHL. Here the CDR3 DNA reads TGTGCCAGCGCCGACAGCTACGGACAGCCCCAGCATTTG.

The V call is TRBV11-1, the J call TRBJ1-2, with unresolved D. Germline CDR1 reads SGHAT; CDR2 reads FQDESV (reference sequence). This CDR3 contains 13 residues. Trimming left V 6 bases short and J 2 bases short, with 10 bases between. The CDR3, as DNA: TGTGCCAGCAGTCAAGTACCCAACTATGGCTACACCTTC. It encodes CASSQVPNYGYTF. The full variable domain, with the rest looked up from reference TRBV11-1 and TRBJ1-2, is EAEVAQSPRYKITEKSQAVAFWCDPISGHATLYWYRQILGQGPELLVQFQDESVVDDSQLPKDRFSAERLKGVDSTLKIQPAELGDSAMYLCASSQVPNYGYTFGSGTRLTVV.

This clonotype was counted at least ten times. The chain has TRBV6-2 or TRBV6-3 and TRBJ2-2, with D tentatively TRBD2 (5 bases). This CDR3 spans 14 amino acids. Looked up from germline, CDR1 is MNHEY and CDR2 is SVGEGT. Between the trimmed V and J ends, which lost 6 bases and 6 bases, there was a span of 14 bases. The CDR3 DNA reads TGTGCCAGCAGATATACTAGTTTCTCCGGGGAGCTGTTTTTT. Amino acid sequence: CASRYTSFSGELFF.